These T cell receptor beta chains were read from a single sample in a study of shared T cell receptors in the human thymus. The method was immunoSEQ multiplex PCR; TCRdb's version includes in-frame clones alone and lacks a portion of them. The repertoire holds about 380,000 clones, with more than 85% as singletons. The sequencing sample was made of thymocytes. These receptors all come from a human donor. CDR3s leave out the opening cysteine and the closing phenylalanine or tryptophan. Fields, in order: J gene, V gene, CDR3 length, CDR3 protein.

j_gene: TRBJ2-7; v_gene: TRBV11-2; len: 13; CDR3aa: ASSPGRQGAYEQY
j_gene: TRBJ2-7; v_gene: TRBV28; len: 12; CDR3aa: ATAPGVRSYEQY
j_gene: TRBJ1-2; v_gene: TRBV30; len: 12; CDR3aa: AWAGTGSLYGYT
j_gene: TRBJ1-2; v_gene: TRBV14; len: 12; CDR3aa: ASSHEPQENGYT
j_gene: TRBJ2-4; v_gene: TRBV6-5; len: 13; CDR3aa: ASSYSRLAKNIQY
j_gene: TRBJ2-1; v_gene: TRBV25-1; len: 10; CDR3aa: ASSDTGNEQF
j_gene: TRBJ1-4; v_gene: TRBV30; len: 10; CDR3aa: AWSDERARLF
j_gene: TRBJ2-1; v_gene: TRBV6-4; len: 13; CDR3aa: ASSDSSAGGPFQF
j_gene: TRBJ1-5; v_gene: TRBV10-3; len: 16; CDR3aa: AISESKGARMGNQPQH
j_gene: TRBJ2-1; v_gene: TRBV11-3; len: 17; CDR3aa: ASSPNKGASGSSEGEQF
j_gene: TRBJ2-1; v_gene: TRBV9; len: 13; CDR3aa: ASSALAGVSHEQF
j_gene: TRBJ1-1; v_gene: TRBV5-1; len: 12; CDR3aa: ASSLLTVCAEAF
j_gene: TRBJ2-3; v_gene: TRBV5-4; len: 9; CDR3aa: ASSSRDTQY
j_gene: TRBJ1-5; v_gene: TRBV30; len: 15; CDR3aa: AWSEADRAKGNQPQH
j_gene: TRBJ1-3; v_gene: TRBV5-1; len: 13; CDR3aa: ASSRAGGPGNTIY
j_gene: TRBJ1-1; v_gene: TRBV9; len: 11; CDR3aa: ASSLWPNTEAF
j_gene: TRBJ2-3; v_gene: TRBV10-3; len: 14; CDR3aa: AISGQLAGYTDTQY
j_gene: TRBJ2-2; v_gene: TRBV9; len: 14; CDR3aa: ASSLREDGDTGELF
j_gene: TRBJ2-2; v_gene: TRBV19; len: 7; CDR3aa: APDGELF
j_gene: TRBJ2-3; v_gene: TRBV7-9; len: 11; CDR3aa: ASSPQSTDTQY
j_gene: TRBJ1-1; v_gene: TRBV10-3; len: 10; CDR3aa: AIREKQTEAF
j_gene: TRBJ2-1; v_gene: TRBV7-9; len: 11; CDR3aa: ASSPRTSGAGF
j_gene: TRBJ1-1; v_gene: TRBV5-8; len: 10; CDR3aa: ASLAWGVNAF
j_gene: TRBJ2-1; v_gene: TRBV7-9; len: 12; CDR3aa: APWEAGSYNEQF
j_gene: TRBJ2-7; v_gene: TRBV6-4; len: 13; CDR3aa: ASSGQASSSDEQY
j_gene: TRBJ2-5; v_gene: TRBV4-2; len: 15; CDR3aa: ASSRPNLLAGEETQY
j_gene: TRBJ2-3; v_gene: TRBV28; len: 16; CDR3aa: ASSGSPGGPEHVDTQY